This T cell receptor (beta chain) was observed in a study of blood T cell repertoires in COVID-19. In the original analysis: How many nucleated cells were present was estimated from reference gene primer amplification. TCRdb keeps only in-frame clones here, not all; method: immunoSEQ multiplex PCR. That table supplies the V and J calls and clone size; D and trimming were determined from the DNA. The sample has some 250,000 clones, 91% seen once. Trimming left V 6 bases short and J 3 bases short, with 16 bases between. Germline V CDR1 and CDR2: KGHSH, LQKENI. The CDR3 has 15 residues. What was sequenced was PBMCs or T cells enriched from blood (not recorded which). V usage is TRBV18 and J usage is TRBJ2-3, with TRBD2 as a possible D gene (5 bases). This TCR was sampled from a human donor in a cohort exposed to, infected with or recovered from COVID-19 (not recorded which). The donor label of this sample is uncertain. The CDR3 is CASSAWSRGTDTQYF. As DNA, the CDR3 is TGTGCCAGCTCCGCATGGAGCCGAGGGACAGATACGCAGTATTTT.